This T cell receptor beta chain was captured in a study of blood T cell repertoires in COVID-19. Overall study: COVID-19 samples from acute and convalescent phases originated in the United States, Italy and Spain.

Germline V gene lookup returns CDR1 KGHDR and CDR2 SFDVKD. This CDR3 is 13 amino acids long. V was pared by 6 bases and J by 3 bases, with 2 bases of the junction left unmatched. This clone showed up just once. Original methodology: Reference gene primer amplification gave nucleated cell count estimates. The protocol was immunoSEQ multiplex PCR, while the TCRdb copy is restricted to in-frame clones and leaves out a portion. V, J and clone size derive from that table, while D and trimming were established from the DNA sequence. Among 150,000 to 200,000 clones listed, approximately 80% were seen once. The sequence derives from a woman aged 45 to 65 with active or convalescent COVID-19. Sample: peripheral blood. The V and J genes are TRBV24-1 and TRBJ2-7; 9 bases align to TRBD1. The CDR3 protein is CATSTGGDYEQYF. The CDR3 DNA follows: TGTGCCACCAGTACAGGGGGCGACTACGAGCAGTACTTC.